The clone carrying this T cell receptor beta chain is deemed medium-sized. V was clipped by 0 bases and J by 0 bases, with 12 bases between them. The CDR3 totals 18 residues. Germline V gives CDR1 LGHNA, CDR2 YSLEER. The data belong to a study of control samples from healthy donors and cancer patients. Sequencing used immunoSEQ multiplex PCR; TCRdb keeps in-frame clones, though not all of them. The sample carries tens of thousands of clones, roughly 90% recorded once. Specimen: PBMCs. The chain recombines TRBV4-3 with TRBJ2-6, with D uncertain. This clonotype was sampled from a man aged 55-75 years with colorectal cancer. CDR3: CASSQDQRGPSGANVLTF. The CDR3 DNA sequence: TGCGCCAGCAGCCAAGATCAGAGAGGACCCTCTGGGGCCAACGTCCTGACTTTC.